These 3 T cell receptor beta chains share one sample of origin, sequenced in a study of human T cells and chemical hapten exposure. TCRdb recomputed calls from the RACE reads with MiXCR, one row per CDR3 protein. Here the sample spans under 60,000 distinct CDR3 sequences, approximately 10% being singletons. Time point described: patch test 1, 2 weeks after DPC sensitization. Treatment noted: therapeutic diphenylcyclopropenone sensitization with weekly scalp DPC. It was unfractionated whole blood from which total RNA was extracted. Sequencing was performed on whole blood, taken in connection with sensitization to the hapten diphenylcyclopropenone (DPC). These receptors all stem from a woman aged 40 to 50 with alopecia areata. Some clones in this sample may be carry-over from other donors' samples.

V and J are TRBV3-1 and TRBJ1-5, with no clear D. The CDR3 runs 13 residues. The V and J ends lost 5 bases and 4 bases respectively, with 9 bases between them. Germline lookup yields CDR1 LGHDT and CDR2 YNNKEL (reference sequence). CDR3 in DNA: TGTGCCAGCAGCTCCGACGGGAATCAGCCCCAGCATTTT. Translating gives CASSSDGNQPQHF.

The chain links TRBV2 to TRBJ2-7, with D perhaps TRBD1 (6 bases). The germline gives CDR1 SNHLY, CDR2 FYNNEI. V gave up 7 bases and J gave up 0 bases, with 13 bases separating them. This CDR3 comprises 14 residues. CDR3 nucleotides: TGTGCCAGCAAGGCCACAGGGCTCTCCTACGAGCAGTACTTC. Translated, it gives CASKATGLSYEQYF.

This clonotype has a handful of counts. V usage is TRBV5-1 and J usage is TRBJ2-4; 11 nucleotides agree with TRBD1. The CDR3 has 16 amino acids. J gave up 5 bases and V 4 bases, and 8 bases lay outside the gene matches. Germline V gene sequence: CDR1 SGHRS, CDR2 YFSETQ. CDR3 residues: CASSPDRGHLENIQYF. DNA of the CDR3: TGCGCCAGCAGCCCGGACAGGGGGCATCTAGAAAACATTCAGTACTTC.